This TCR beta chain originates from a study of beta chain features in type 1 diabetes. Study-level information: Cell yields, age and gender were similar between patients and healthy donors. Study-wide results and limits: An over-representation of cells with high TCR expression could result from cDNA sequencing. Moderately but significantly shorter TCRB CDR3s were found in Type 1 diabetes patients in all four CD4+ subsets.

This CDR3 contains 15 residues. J lost 4 bases, V lost 5 bases, and 9 bases had no gene match. Germline CDR1 PRHDT, CDR2 FYEKMQ (reference sequence). Investigators reverse transcribed all isolated RNA, so they sequenced expressed TCRB transcripts. The assay was immunoSEQ multiplex PCR, and TCRdb's table has in-frame clones only and misses some. The sample includes around 310,000 clones, roughly 14% of them seen just once. Donors underwent one heparinised blood draw, around 100 mL on average. CD45RO/CCR7/CD25/CD127/CD95/CD27 staining was used to isolate CD4+ naive, central memory, regulatory and stem cell-like memory cells by sorting. This clone was detected only a few times. Its target is not known.

This receptor was obtained from a woman aged 18-29 years with type 1 diabetes. The gene calls are TRBV13 and TRBJ1-2; 8 nucleotides align to TRBD1. Material: naive CD4+ T cells from blood. The CDR3 region has the DNA TGTGCCAGCAGCCCAACACAGGGGGTGAGCTATGGCTACACCTTC. Translating gives CASSPTQGVSYGYTF. Variable domain in full (rest from reference TRBV13 and TRBJ1-2): AAGVIQSPRHLIKEKRETATLKCYPIPRHDTVYWYQQGPGQDPQFLISFYEKMQSDKGSIPDRFSAQQFSDYHSELNMSSLELGDSALYFCASSPTQGVSYGYTFGSGTRLTVV.